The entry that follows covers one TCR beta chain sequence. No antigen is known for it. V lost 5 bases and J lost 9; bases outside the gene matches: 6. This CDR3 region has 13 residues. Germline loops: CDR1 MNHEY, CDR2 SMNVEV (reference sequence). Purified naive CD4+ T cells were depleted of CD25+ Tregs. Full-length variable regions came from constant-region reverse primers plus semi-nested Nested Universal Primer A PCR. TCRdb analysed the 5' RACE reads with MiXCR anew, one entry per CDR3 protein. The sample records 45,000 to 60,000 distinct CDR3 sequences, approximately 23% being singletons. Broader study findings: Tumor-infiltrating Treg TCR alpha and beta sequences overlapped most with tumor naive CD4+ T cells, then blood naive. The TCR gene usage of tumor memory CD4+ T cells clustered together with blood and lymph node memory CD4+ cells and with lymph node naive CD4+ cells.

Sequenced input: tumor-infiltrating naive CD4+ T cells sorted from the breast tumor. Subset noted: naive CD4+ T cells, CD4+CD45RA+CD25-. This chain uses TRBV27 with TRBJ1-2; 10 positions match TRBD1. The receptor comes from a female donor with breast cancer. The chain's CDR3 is CASSPRQGASYTF. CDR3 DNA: TGTGCCAGCAGTCCCCGACAGGGGGCTAGCTACACCTTC.